This T cell receptor beta chain was sequenced for a study of blood T cell repertoires in COVID-19. The wider study: The United States, Italy and Spain supplied acute and convalescent COVID-19 samples. T cells, B-cell-depleted T cells, or PBMCs supplied cDNA or gDNA.

In the authors' methods: The assay estimated nucleated cells by amplifying reference gene primers. Sequenced by immunoSEQ multiplex PCR; TCRdb stores in-frame clones only, minus some. V and J calls and clone size are given by that table; D and trimming were obtained from the DNA. The sample holds about 130,000 clones, 70% to 90% seen once. This CDR3 contains 16 residues. Per germline, CDR1 MGHRA and CDR2 YSYEKL. With 3 bases removed from V and 0 bases from J, the gap between germline ends came to 12 bases. The TCR was taken from a man aged 50-60 years with acute or convalescent COVID-19. The V and J genes are TRBV4-1 and TRBJ1-5; D is undetermined. Specimen: peripheral blood. CDR3 nucleotides: TGCGCCAGCAGCCATACGATAGCAGCTAGCAATCAGCCCCAGCATTTT. Amino acids: CASSHTIAASNQPQHF.